Listed below are T cell receptor beta chains from one sample, sequenced in a study of cytomegalovirus exposure and HLA in healthy donors. Assay used: immunoSEQ multiplex PCR; TCRdb lists only in-frame clones, some missing. The data hold approximately 140,000 clones, with 55% to 80% observed a single time. The sample comprised PBMCs. All receptors come from a woman aged 60 to 75 in good health and CMV-seropositive. The CDR3 runs from the conserved cysteine through the conserved F or W. D genes are given only for firm matches. Expanded clones get a size class; other rows say once, few or many, or leave the size out.

J: TRBJ2-3
size: -
V: TRBV27
D: -
CDR3: CASTRDSNPTDTQYF
DNA: TGTGCCAGCACCCGGGACTCTAACCCCACAGATACGCAGTATTTT

J: TRBJ1-2
size: -
V: TRBV19
D: -
CDR3: CASSRPLTANYGYTF
DNA: TGTGCCAGTAGTCGCCCCTTAACAGCTAACTATGGCTACACCTTC

J: TRBJ2-7
size: once
V: TRBV6-5
D: TRBD2
CDR3: CASSYTELTSGYEQYF
DNA: TGTGCCAGCAGTTACACGGAACTAACTAGCGGCTACGAGCAGTACTTC

J: TRBJ1-2
size: -
V: TRBV6-1
D: -
CDR3: CASRGAGYGYTF
DNA: TGTGCCAGCAGGGGGGCGGGCTATGGCTACACCTTC

J: TRBJ2-1
size: -
V: TRBV5-1
D: TRBD2
CDR3: CASSRASGLYNEQFF
DNA: TGCGCCAGCAGCAGAGCTAGCGGGCTTTACAATGAGCAGTTCTTC

J: TRBJ2-7
size: -
V: TRBV7-3
D: TRBD1
CDR3: CASSQTGGYEQYF
DNA: TGTGCCAGCAGTCAGACAGGGGGCTACGAGCAGTACTTC

J: TRBJ2-5
size: -
V: TRBV9
D: -
CDR3: CASSVEPGVGETQYF
DNA: TGTGCCAGCAGCGTAGAGCCGGGAGTGGGAGAGACCCAGTACTTC

J: TRBJ1-1
size: once
V: TRBV7-9
D: TRBD1
CDR3: CASSSGTGHTEAFF
DNA: TGTGCCAGCAGCTCTGGGACAGGGCACACTGAAGCTTTCTTT

J: TRBJ2-6
size: -
V: TRBV19
D: -
CDR3: CASKLGSFGANVLTF
DNA: TGTGCCAGTAAGTTGGGCTCCTTTGGGGCCAACGTCCTGACTTTC

J: TRBJ2-7
size: -
V: TRBV28
D: -
CDR3: CASRPGLLYEQYF
DNA: TGTGCCAGCAGGCCGGGACTTCTCTACGAGCAGTACTTC

J: TRBJ2-2
size: -
V: TRBV25-1
D: TRBD2
CDR3: CASSSPRSGRAGELFF
DNA: TGTGCCAGCAGCTCACCCCGTAGCGGGAGGGCCGGGGAGCTGTTTTTT

J: TRBJ2-7
size: -
V: TRBV28
D: -
CDR3: CASRNPRRSLYEQYF
DNA: TGTGCCAGCCGAAACCCGAGAAGGAGCCTCTACGAGCAGTACTTC

J: TRBJ2-7
size: -
V: TRBV4-2
D: TRBD2
CDR3: CASSLGTSGSPSYEQYF
DNA: TGTGCCAGCAGCCTAGGGACTAGCGGGAGCCCCTCCTACGAGCAGTACTTC

J: TRBJ2-1
size: -
V: TRBV5-6
D: TRBD1
CDR3: CASSLMGQGPYEQFF
DNA: TGTGCCAGCAGCCTGATGGGACAGGGGCCATATGAGCAGTTCTTC

J: TRBJ2-3
size: few
V: TRBV6-1
D: TRBD2
CDR3: CASKRESTDTQYF
DNA: TGTGCCAGCAAGCGGGAAAGCACAGATACGCAGTATTTT

J: TRBJ1-1
size: -
V: TRBV18
D: -
CDR3: CASSPPGGTEAFF
DNA: TGTGCCAGCTCACCACCGGGGGGAACTGAAGCTTTCTTT

J: TRBJ2-3
size: few
V: TRBV6-1
D: TRBD2
CDR3: CASSETSGRFTDTQYF
DNA: TGTGCCAGCAGTGAAACTAGCGGACGTTTCACAGATACGCAGTATTTT

J: TRBJ1-2
size: few
V: TRBV7-3
D: TRBD1
CDR3: CASSLGQGSGYTF
DNA: TGTGCCAGCAGCTTGGGACAGGGCTCTGGCTACACCTTC

J: TRBJ2-1
size: -
V: TRBV5-8
D: TRBD2
CDR3: CASSLFSAGGGNEQFF
DNA: TGTGCCAGCAGCCTGTTTTCGGCGGGAGGCGGGAATGAGCAGTTCTTC

J: TRBJ2-7
size: few
V: TRBV18
D: -
CDR3: CASSPPQRISYEQYF
DNA: TGTGCCAGCTCACCACCTCAGCGAATCTCCTACGAGCAGTACTTC

J: TRBJ2-3
size: once
V: TRBV6-5
D: -
CDR3: CASTRPGVGDTQYF
DNA: TGTGCCAGCACCCGTCCGGGGGTAGGAGATACGCAGTATTTT

J: TRBJ2-3
size: -
V: TRBV14
D: -
CDR3: CASSPGTDTQYF
DNA: TGTGCCAGCAGCCCCGGTACAGATACGCAGTATTTT

J: TRBJ2-7
size: -
V: TRBV5-4
D: TRBD2
CDR3: CASSLGLTLGLEISEQYF
DNA: TGTGCCAGCAGCTTGGGTCTTACCTTGGGACTAGAAATCTCCGAGCAGTACTTC

J: TRBJ1-4
size: few
V: TRBV5-4
D: TRBD1
CDR3: CASSSGQGISTNEKLFF
DNA: TGTGCCAGCAGCTCCGGACAGGGGATCTCAACTAATGAAAAACTGTTTTTT

J: TRBJ2-5
size: -
V: TRBV27
D: TRBD2
CDR3: CASSRGTSGVHGTQYF
DNA: TGTGCCAGCAGTAGAGGGACTAGCGGGGTCCATGGGACCCAGTACTTC

J: TRBJ2-5
size: -
V: TRBV7-2
D: TRBD2
CDR3: CASSERGPTLETQYF
DNA: TGTGCCAGCAGCGAGCGGGGACCTACACTAGAGACCCAGTACTTC

J: TRBJ2-5
size: -
V: TRBV11-1
D: TRBD2
CDR3: CASSPAGGPYQETQYF
DNA: TGTGCCAGCAGCCCAGCGGGAGGCCCGTACCAAGAGACCCAGTACTTC

J: TRBJ2-7
size: -
V: TRBV27
D: TRBD2
CDR3: CASSISQTSGPSYEQYF
DNA: TGTGCCAGCAGTATCAGTCAAACTAGCGGACCCTCCTACGAGCAGTACTTC

J: TRBJ1-2
size: -
V: TRBV2
D: -
CDR3: CASSAGQPLYGYTF
DNA: TGTGCCAGCAGCGCCGGACAGCCTCTCTATGGCTACACCTTC

J: TRBJ1-1
size: -
V: TRBV7-9
D: -
CDR3: CASSLRLGTEAFF
DNA: TGTGCCAGCAGCTTGAGGCTCGGGACTGAAGCTTTCTTT

J: TRBJ2-7
size: -
V: TRBV7-7
D: -
CDR3: CASSLAWGSLGEQYF
DNA: TGTGCTAGCAGCTTAGCCTGGGGCTCCTTAGGTGAGCAGTACTTC

J: TRBJ1-3
size: few
V: TRBV28
D: -
CDR3: CASSFGTAGHSGNTIYF
DNA: TGTGCCAGCAGTTTTGGAACCGCAGGGCACTCTGGAAACACCATATATTTT

J: TRBJ2-3
size: -
V: TRBV7-9
D: -
CDR3: CASSLSGGTQYF
DNA: TGTGCCAGCAGCTTAAGCGGAGGTACGCAGTATTTT

J: TRBJ2-1
size: -
V: TRBV28
D: -
CDR3: CASSLQLAAYNEQFF
DNA: TGTGCCAGCAGTTTACAGCTAGCAGCGTACAATGAGCAGTTCTTC

J: TRBJ2-7
size: -
V: TRBV7-2
D: TRBD2
CDR3: CASSRTSAEQYF
DNA: TGTGCCAGCAGCCGGACTAGTGCCGAGCAGTACTTC

J: TRBJ2-7
size: -
V: TRBV30
D: -
CDR3: CAWSQGSSITYEQYF
DNA: TGTGCCTGGAGTCAGGGCAGTTCTATAACCTACGAGCAGTACTTC

J: TRBJ1-1
size: -
V: TRBV19
D: -
CDR3: CASSMQENTEAFF
DNA: TGTGCCAGTAGTATGCAGGAGAACACTGAAGCTTTCTTT

J: TRBJ1-4
size: -
V: TRBV28
D: TRBD1
CDR3: CASSLAGQGKFEKLFF
DNA: TGTGCCAGCAGTTTAGCGGGACAGGGAAAATTTGAAAAACTGTTTTTT

J: TRBJ2-7
size: -
V: TRBV7-8
D: TRBD1
CDR3: CASSLEGQGAYEQYF
DNA: TGTGCCAGCAGCTTAGAAGGACAGGGGGCTTACGAGCAGTACTTC

J: TRBJ1-2
size: few
V: TRBV7-9
D: -
CDR3: CASSSGVGGYTF
DNA: TGTGCCAGCAGCTCAGGGGTTGGAGGCTACACCTTC

J: TRBJ2-1
size: -
V: TRBV7-3
D: TRBD2
CDR3: CASSLTSGSANEQFF
DNA: TGTGCCAGCAGCTTAACTAGCGGGAGTGCAAATGAGCAGTTCTTC

J: TRBJ2-7
size: -
V: TRBV5-1
D: -
CDR3: CASSPQGGAYEQYF
DNA: TGCGCCAGCAGCCCACAGGGTGGGGCCTACGAGCAGTACTTC

J: TRBJ1-1
size: -
V: TRBV6-5
D: -
CDR3: CASSSADSGDTEAFF
DNA: TGTGCCAGCAGTTCCGCGGACAGTGGGGACACTGAAGCTTTCTTT